This is a list of T cell receptor beta chains from one sample in a study of blood T cell repertoires in COVID-19. This table comes from immunoSEQ multiplex PCR, and its TCRdb copy is limited to in-frame clones, with some not included. The table lists about 380,000 clones, 85% of them singletons. Sequencing was performed on peripheral blood. The receptors derive from a woman under 30 with acute or convalescent COVID-19. The CDR3 runs from the conserved cysteine through the conserved F or W. D genes are given only for firm matches. Not every row has a clone size; where given, it reads once, few, many or a size class.

length: 14; V: TRBV29-1; J: TRBJ2-3; D: TRBD1; size: -; CDR3: CSVEAGQGTDTQYF; DNA: TGCAGCGTTGAAGCGGGACAGGGAACAGATACGCAGTATTTT
length: 13; V: TRBV5-8; J: TRBJ2-2; D: -; size: -; CDR3: CASNSGGAGELFF; DNA: TGTGCCAGCAACTCGGGTGGTGCCGGGGAGCTGTTTTTT
length: 14; V: TRBV7-8; J: TRBJ2-5; D: TRBD2; size: -; CDR3: CASRPAGVGETQYF; DNA: TGTGCCAGCAGGCCAGCGGGGGTTGGGGAGACCCAGTACTTC
length: 12; V: TRBV18; J: TRBJ2-5; D: -; size: -; CDR3: CASSPQGETQYF; DNA: TGTGCCAGCTCACCACAGGGGGAGACCCAGTACTTC
length: 15; V: TRBV4-1; J: TRBJ2-7; D: -; size: -; CDR3: CASSQDNTNNYEQYF; DNA: TGCGCCAGCAGCCAAGATAACACCAACAACTACGAGCAGTACTTC
length: 14; V: TRBV11-2; J: TRBJ2-1; D: TRBD2; size: once; CDR3: CASREAGRGDEQFF; DNA: TGTGCCAGCAGGGAAGCGGGACGAGGCGATGAGCAGTTCTTC
length: 18; V: TRBV3-1/TRBV3-2; J: TRBJ2-5; D: TRBD2; size: -; CDR3: CASSQDLAGTSGGETQYF; DNA: TGTGCCAGCAGCCAGGATCTCGCCGGGACTAGCGGGGGGGAGACCCAGTACTTC
length: 14; V: TRBV28; J: TRBJ1-5; D: -; size: -; CDR3: CASSPTDRSQPQHF; DNA: TGTGCCAGCAGCCCGACCGACCGGAGTCAGCCCCAGCATTTT
length: 13; V: TRBV9; J: TRBJ1-6; D: TRBD1; size: -; CDR3: CASGTGFNSPLHF; DNA: TGTGCCAGCGGGACAGGGTTTAATTCACCCCTCCACTTT
length: 15; V: TRBV11-2; J: TRBJ2-5; D: -; size: -; CDR3: CASSLFSRFQETQYF; DNA: TGTGCCAGCAGCTTATTCAGCAGGTTCCAAGAGACCCAGTACTTC
length: 12; V: TRBV9; J: TRBJ2-1; D: -; size: -; CDR3: CASSSLSTEQFF; DNA: TGTGCCAGCAGCTCCCTTTCTACTGAGCAGTTCTTC
length: 20; V: TRBV29-1; J: TRBJ2-1; D: -; size: -; CDR3: CSVEDLGNQADRGSYNEQFF; DNA: TGCAGCGTTGAAGATCTTGGGAATCAAGCAGATCGGGGCTCCTACAATGAGCAGTTCTTC
length: 12; V: TRBV19; J: TRBJ1-1; D: -; size: -; CDR3: CASSIGETEAFF; DNA: TGTGCCAGTAGTATCGGGGAGACTGAAGCTTTCTTT
length: 17; V: TRBV27; J: TRBJ1-2; D: TRBD1; size: -; CDR3: CASSSPSRQGSNYGYTF; DNA: TGTGCCAGCAGTTCCCCGTCTCGACAGGGATCAAACTATGGCTACACCTTC
length: 15; V: TRBV4-2; J: TRBJ2-3; D: TRBD1; size: -; CDR3: CASNINRGSTDTQYF; DNA: TGTGCCAGCAATATAAACAGGGGGAGCACAGATACGCAGTATTTT
length: 12; V: TRBV29-1; J: TRBJ1-2; D: TRBD1; size: -; CDR3: CSVGTGGRGYTF; DNA: TGCAGCGTGGGGACAGGGGGTCGGGGCTACACCTTC
length: 14; V: TRBV5-1; J: TRBJ1-1; D: TRBD1; size: -; CDR3: CASAEGQQNTEAFF; DNA: TGCGCCAGCGCGGAGGGACAGCAAAACACTGAAGCTTTCTTT
length: 14; V: TRBV28; J: TRBJ2-5; D: TRBD2; size: -; CDR3: CASSQLAAQETQYF; DNA: TGTGCCAGCAGCCAACTAGCGGCTCAAGAGACCCAGTACTTC
length: 15; V: TRBV11-2; J: TRBJ1-3; D: -; size: -; CDR3: CASSYLVPPGNTIYF; DNA: TGTGCCAGCAGCTATTTAGTCCCCCCTGGAAACACCATATATTTT
length: 14; V: TRBV6-5; J: TRBJ1-1; D: TRBD1; size: -; CDR3: CASRAQGKGTEAFF; DNA: TGTGCCAGCAGGGCACAGGGGAAGGGCACTGAAGCTTTCTTT
length: 16; V: TRBV6-2/TRBV6-3; J: TRBJ2-2; D: TRBD2; size: -; CDR3: CASSGDGGLAHGELFF; DNA: TGTGCCAGCAGTGGGGACGGCGGACTAGCGCACGGGGAGCTGTTTTTT
length: 14; V: TRBV5-4; J: TRBJ2-5; D: -; size: -; CDR3: CASSSRGTQETQYF; DNA: TGTGCCAGCAGCTCTCGGGGTACTCAAGAGACCCAGTACTTC
length: 15; V: TRBV28; J: TRBJ1-6; D: TRBD1; size: -; CDR3: CASSTQGVDNSPLHF; DNA: TGTGCCAGCAGTACCCAGGGGGTAGATAATTCACCCCTCCACTTT
length: 13; V: TRBV29-1; J: TRBJ1-1; D: -; size: -; CDR3: CSVGSEKNTEAFF; DNA: TGCAGCGTTGGGTCAGAAAAAAACACTGAAGCTTTCTTT
length: 17; V: TRBV7-9; J: TRBJ1-2; D: -; size: -; CDR3: CASSTPGLAPANYGYTF; DNA: TGTGCCAGCAGTACCCCAGGGCTCGCCCCCGCTAACTATGGCTACACCTTC
length: 14; V: TRBV28; J: TRBJ1-2; D: TRBD1; size: -; CDR3: CASSLIGTGDGYTF; DNA: TGTGCCAGCAGTTTAATTGGGACAGGGGACGGCTACACCTTC
length: 15; V: TRBV6-5; J: TRBJ2-7; D: TRBD1; size: -; CDR3: CASRRTGQGGYEQYF; DNA: TGTGCCAGCAGACGCACGGGACAGGGCGGGTACGAGCAGTACTTC
length: 14; V: TRBV5-1; J: TRBJ1-1; D: TRBD1; size: -; CDR3: CASSLPGQGTQAFF; DNA: TGCGCCAGCAGCTTGCCGGGACAGGGGACGCAAGCTTTCTTT
length: 12; V: TRBV6-5; J: TRBJ2-2; D: -; size: -; CDR3: CASRSVAGELFF; DNA: TGTGCCAGCAGGTCGGTTGCCGGGGAGCTGTTTTTT
length: 17; V: TRBV14; J: TRBJ1-4; D: -; size: -; CDR3: CASSHPRNTRRGEKLFF; DNA: TGTGCCAGCAGCCACCCACGTAACACCCGCCGGGGGGAAAAACTGTTTTTT
length: 16; V: TRBV27; J: TRBJ2-3; D: TRBD1; size: -; CDR3: CASSLRTGTVGDTQYF; DNA: TGTGCCAGCAGTCTGAGGACAGGCACAGTAGGAGATACGCAGTATTTT
length: 15; V: TRBV30; J: TRBJ1-6; D: -; size: -; CDR3: CAWSNQGRYNSPLHF; DNA: TGTGCCTGGAGTAACCAGGGGCGTTATAATTCACCCCTCCACTTT
length: 14; V: TRBV30; J: TRBJ1-1; D: -; size: -; CDR3: CAWSRDTRGTEAFF; DNA: TGTGCCTGGAGTAGGGACACGCGCGGCACTGAAGCTTTCTTT
length: 16; V: TRBV12-2; J: TRBJ1-1; D: -; size: few; CDR3: CASRRWTGGMNTEAFF; DNA: TGTGCAAGTCGCAGGTGGACAGGGGGGATGAACACTGAAGCTTTCTTT
length: 15; V: TRBV2; J: TRBJ2-2; D: -; size: once; CDR3: CASSESLFNTGELFF; DNA: TGTGCCAGCAGTGAATCCCTATTCAACACCGGGGAGCTGTTTTTT
length: 12; V: TRBV29-1; J: TRBJ1-1; D: TRBD1; size: once; CDR3: CSVGQRNTEAFF; DNA: TGCAGCGTGGGACAGAGGAACACTGAAGCTTTCTTT
length: 15; V: TRBV10-1; J: TRBJ2-2; D: TRBD1; size: once; CDR3: CASSDGTADTGELFF; DNA: TGCGCCAGCAGTGACGGGACAGCTGACACCGGGGAGCTGTTTTTT
length: 13; V: TRBV2; J: TRBJ1-5; D: TRBD1; size: many; CDR3: CASSGQGGQPQHF; DNA: TGTGCCAGCAGCGGACAGGGGGGTCAGCCCCAGCATTTT
length: 17; V: TRBV6-1; J: TRBJ1-6; D: -; size: few; CDR3: CASSENGLDNLNSPLHF; DNA: TGTGCCAGCAGTGAAAATGGGCTGGACAACCTAAATTCACCCCTCCACTTT
length: 14; V: TRBV2; J: TRBJ2-2; D: -; size: -; CDR3: CASSGLTNTGELFF; DNA: TGTGCCAGCAGTGGACTGACGAACACCGGGGAGCTGTTTTTT
length: 14; V: TRBV6-5; J: TRBJ2-5; D: -; size: -; CDR3: CASGSPGYQETQYF; DNA: TGTGCCAGCGGATCCCCGGGGTACCAAGAGACCCAGTACTTC
length: 16; V: TRBV11-1; J: TRBJ1-2; D: -; size: -; CDR3: CASSPRTIGKSYGYTF; DNA: TGTGCCAGCAGCCCGCGGACTATAGGGAAGTCCTATGGCTACACCTTC
length: 12; V: TRBV29-1; J: TRBJ2-7; D: TRBD1; size: few; CDR3: CSFWDSSYEQYF; DNA: TGCAGCTTTTGGGACAGCTCCTACGAGCAGTACTTC
length: 16; V: TRBV27; J: TRBJ1-1; D: -; size: -; CDR3: CASSLSRGLYHAEAFF; DNA: TGTGCCAGCAGTTTAAGCAGGGGCCTTTACCACGCTGAAGCTTTCTTT
length: 13; V: TRBV5-1; J: TRBJ2-5; D: TRBD2; size: -; CDR3: CASSPGGQETQYF; DNA: TGCGCCAGCAGCCCGGGGGGGCAAGAGACCCAGTACTTC
length: 14; V: TRBV5-1; J: TRBJ1-2; D: TRBD1; size: -; CDR3: CASSLGQGDYGYTF; DNA: TGCGCCAGCAGCTTAGGACAGGGCGACTATGGCTACACCTTC
length: 13; V: TRBV7-9; J: TRBJ1-1; D: -; size: -; CDR3: CASSQQTNTEAFF; DNA: TGTGCCAGCAGCCAACAGACGAACACTGAAGCTTTCTTT
length: 15; V: TRBV28; J: TRBJ2-3; D: -; size: -; CDR3: CASSLGRGLTDTQYF; DNA: TGTGCCAGCAGTTTAGGGCGGGGGCTCACAGATACGCAGTATTTT
length: 14; V: TRBV6-5; J: TRBJ2-2; D: -; size: few; CDR3: CASSPKPGAGELFF; DNA: TGTGCCAGCAGTCCAAAACCGGGGGCCGGGGAGCTGTTTTTT
length: 13; V: TRBV5-1; J: TRBJ1-1; D: -; size: -; CDR3: CASTFSGFTEAFF; DNA: TGCGCCAGCACCTTCTCAGGGTTCACTGAAGCTTTCTTT
length: 14; V: TRBV3-1/TRBV3-2; J: TRBJ2-7; D: TRBD1; size: few; CDR3: CASSQLAGGYEQYF; DNA: TGTGCCAGCAGCCAACTGGCAGGGGGCTACGAGCAGTACTTC
length: 18; V: TRBV6-1; J: TRBJ1-5; D: TRBD1; size: -; CDR3: CASSGGQGHILDNQPQHF; DNA: TGTGCCAGCAGTGGTGGACAGGGACATATATTGGACAATCAGCCCCAGCATTTT
length: 16; V: TRBV19; J: TRBJ1-1; D: TRBD1; size: once; CDR3: CASGDLPGQGRTEAFF; DNA: TGTGCCAGTGGGGATCTACCGGGACAGGGCCGAACTGAAGCTTTCTTT